This is a list of T cell receptor beta chains from one sample in a study of regulatory T cells in long-lasting Graves disease. MiXCR was run by TCRdb on the multiplex PCR reads, yielding one entry per CDR3 protein. Counted here are roughly 320,000 distinct CDR3 sequences, over 15% occurring once; the ten biggest clones make up 25% to 30%. These data were also filed under a second study, of T cells in Graves' hyperthyroidism and ophthalmopathy.

Sequences were derived from peripheral blood mononuclear cells (PBMCs), sampled at new diagnosis, from a patient treated with antithyroid drugs. The receptor set was obtained from a man aged 35 to 55 with Graves disease. The CDR3 runs from the conserved cysteine through the conserved F or W. D genes are given only for firm matches. Clone size is shown for a subset of rows, as once, few, many or a class of expanded clone.

v_gene	d_gene	abundance	j_gene	CDR3nt	CDR3aa
TRBV18	TRBD1	few	TRBJ2-3	TGTGCCAGCTCACCAATCGCGAGGTCATACAGGGGTACAGATACGCAGTATTTT	CASSPIARSYRGTDTQYF
TRBV20-1	.	many	TRBJ1-3	TGCAGTGCTGGTGAGGGACCTGGAAACACCATATATTTT	CSAGEGPGNTIYF
TRBV7-2	TRBD2	once	TRBJ2-6	TGTGCCAGCAGCTTAGCGCTTACTAGCGGGAGGGGGGGGGCCAACGTCCTGACTTTC	CASSLALTSGRGGANVLTF
TRBV6-5	TRBD2	many	TRBJ2-5	TGTGCCAGCAGTTCGCGACTAGCGGGGGGACTTGAGACCCAGTACTTC	CASSSRLAGGLETQYF
TRBV28	.	many	TRBJ2-2	TGTGCCAGCAGCAAAGGGGGGAACACCGGGGAGCTGTTTTTT	CASSKGGNTGELFF
TRBV6-2/TRBV6-3	.	.	TRBJ2-5	TGTGCCAGCAGTTACGCGGGGGCAGGGGAGACCCAGTACTTC	CASSYAGAGETQYF
TRBV7-2	.	many	TRBJ2-3	TGTGCCAGCAGCTTATGGCGGGGAGTCACAGATACGCAGTATTTT	CASSLWRGVTDTQYF
TRBV19	TRBD1	many	TRBJ1-2	TGTGCCAGTAGTTCATCGACAGGGGTGATCTATGGCTACACCTTC	CASSSSTGVIYGYTF
TRBV6-2/TRBV6-3	TRBD1	.	TRBJ2-5	TGTGCCACCCAGGGAACAGGGGACGATCAAGAGACCCAGTACTTC	CATQGTGDDQETQYF
TRBV4-2	.	few	TRBJ2-2	TGTGCCAGCAGCGTCAACGAAGCCGCGAACACCGGGGAGCTGTTTTTT	CASSVNEAANTGELFF
TRBV12-5	.	many	TRBJ2-2	TGTGCTAGTGGCCAGATAGAGGGGTACACCGGGGAGCTGTTTTTT	CASGQIEGYTGELFF
TRBV5-1	.	many	TRBJ2-1	TGCGCCAGCAGCTTGGGTCCGGGGGCCAATGAGCAGTTCTTC	CASSLGPGANEQFF
TRBV5-1	TRBD1	.	TRBJ1-2	TGCGCCAGCAGCATGCCGACAGGGGGCTATGGCTACACCTTC	CASSMPTGGYGYTF
TRBV24-1	.	few	TRBJ2-5	TGTGCCACCAGTGATTTGGAGTTCGGGGGCCGAGAGACCCAGTACTTC	CATSDLEFGGRETQYF
TRBV18	.	many	TRBJ1-3	TGTGCCAGCTCACCTTTGTTTGGGTCTGGAAACACCATATATTTT	CASSPLFGSGNTIYF
TRBV3-1	.	many	TRBJ2-5	TGTGCCAGCAGCCAATCTATAGGGCCAGAGACCCAGTACTTC	CASSQSIGPETQYF
TRBV28	.	many	TRBJ2-6	TGTGCCAGCAGTTTACGGTCCGGGGCCAACGTCCTGACTTTC	CASSLRSGANVLTF
TRBV9	TRBD1	few	TRBJ2-7	TGTGCCAGCAGCGTAGGGTTGACAGGGGCCTACGAGCAGTACTTC	CASSVGLTGAYEQYF
TRBV10-3	.	many	TRBJ2-5	TGTGCCATCAGCGCTAATAGGGGTGCCGAGACCCAGTACTTC	CAISANRGAETQYF
TRBV12-3/TRBV12-4	.	many	TRBJ1-1	TGTGCCAGCAGGCTACAACTGAACACTGAAGCTTTCTTT	CASRLQLNTEAFF
TRBV28	TRBD2	many	TRBJ2-1	TGTGCCAGCAGACCGGGGCTAGCGGGGGCAAATGAGCAGTTCTTC	CASRPGLAGANEQFF